This paragraph reports one T cell receptor (beta chain). What it recognizes is unknown. TCRdb keeps only in-frame clones here, not all; method: immunoSEQ multiplex PCR. Of some 95,000 clones in the sample, about 90% were seen once. The data are from a study of identifying expanded T cells in peripheral blood. General study points: Differentially abundant clones: about 1.3 between replicates, 16.4 at approximately 13 days, approximately 18 at four. Two-week clone count variance significantly increased as total template count grew.

Collection occurred without any documented infections or immune events in donors. The CDR3 sequence is 16 residues long. This clonotype originated in a person between 18 and 70 years old in good health. This sequence joins TRBV21-1 and TRBJ1-2. TRBV21-1 corresponds to a pseudogene. The sample was blood. The CDR3 DNA follows: TGTGCCAGCAGCAAAGGACGACCGCCGCTTAACTATGGCTACACCTTC. Translated: CASSKGRPPLNYGYTF.